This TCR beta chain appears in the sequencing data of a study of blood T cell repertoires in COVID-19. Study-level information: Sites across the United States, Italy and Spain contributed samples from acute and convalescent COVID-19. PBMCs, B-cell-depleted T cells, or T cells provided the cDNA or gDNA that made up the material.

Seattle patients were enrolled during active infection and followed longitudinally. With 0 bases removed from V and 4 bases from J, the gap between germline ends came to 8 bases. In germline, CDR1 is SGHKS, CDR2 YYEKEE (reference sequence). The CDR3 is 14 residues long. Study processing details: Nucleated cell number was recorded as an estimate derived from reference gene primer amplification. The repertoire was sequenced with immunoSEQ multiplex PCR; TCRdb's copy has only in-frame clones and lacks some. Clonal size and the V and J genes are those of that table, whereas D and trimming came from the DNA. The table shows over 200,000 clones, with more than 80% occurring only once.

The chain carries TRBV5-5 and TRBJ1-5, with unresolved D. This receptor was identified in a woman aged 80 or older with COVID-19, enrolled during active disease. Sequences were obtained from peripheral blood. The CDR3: CASSLVGGNQPQHF. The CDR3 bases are TGTGCCAGCAGCTTGGTGGGAGGGAATCAGCCCCAGCATTTT.